A single sample is the source of the 9 T cell receptor beta chains below, sequenced in a study of T cells in Graves' hyperthyroidism and ophthalmopathy. Amplification targeted TCR beta CDR3 regions from RNA transcripts. Researchers ran a first-round RT-PCR on the TCR CDR3 using the HTBI primer set. TCRdb analysed the multiplex PCR reads with MiXCR anew, one entry per CDR3 protein. The table has a few hundred thousand distinct CDR3 sequences, around 18% seen once; the top ten hold 40%. The sequenced material came from blood. These receptor sequences come from a man aged 18 to 29 with Graves' ophthalmopathy.

This clonotype was seen ten or more times. This chain joins TRBV7-2 and TRBJ2-3, with 14 bases matching TRBD2. The CDR3 has 16 residues. Germline-derived CDR1 and CDR2 are SGHTA and FQGNSA. Trimming took 6 bases from V and 1 from J; bases not matched to a gene: 3. In nucleotides, the CDR3 is TGTGCCAGCAGTTCGGGACTAGCGGGGGGCACAGATACGCAGTATTTT. This encodes CASSSGLAGGTDTQYF. Complete variable domain (other parts from reference TRBV7-2 and TRBJ2-3): GAGVSQSPSNKVTEKGKDVELRCDPISGHTALYWYRQSLGQGLEFLIYFQGNSAPDKSGLPSDRFSAERTGGSVSTLTIQRTQQEDSAVYLCASSSGLAGGTDTQYFGPGTRLTVL.

The chain has TRBV28 and TRBJ2-5; either TRBD1 or TRBD2 may fit D (6 bases each). CDR3 length: 18 residues. Germline assignment: CDR1 MDHEN and CDR2 SYDVKM. V was cut by 2 bases and J by 7 bases, with 26 bases left in between. This chain's CDR3 is CASSLAGVGLTLEGTQYF. The CDR3 DNA reads TGTGCCAGCAGTTTAGCAGGGGTCGGACTCACCCTGGAGGGGACCCAGTACTTC.

This clonotype was detected a few times. The chain employs TRBV20-1 and TRBJ2-2; 11 nucleotides align to TRBD1. CDR3 length: 16 amino acids. CDR1 and CDR2 (germline): DFQATT, SNEGSKA (reference sequence). The V and J ends lost 0 bases and 4 bases, in that order; junction bases with no gene match: 4. In nucleotides, the CDR3 is TGCAGTGCTAGAGAGGTTGGACAGGGGGCCACCGGGGAGCTGTTTTTT. It encodes CSAREVGQGATGELFF.

This clonotype was seen ten or more times. V gene TRBV12-3 or TRBV12-4 combines with J gene TRBJ2-2, with 14 bases that match TRBD2. The CDR3 covers 18 residues. V dropped 7 bases and J dropped 2; count of bases not matched to a gene: 9. For the CDR3, the DNA is TGTGCCAGCAACCCGGGACTAGCGGGGGCCCTAAACACCGGGGAGCTGTTTTTT. Its protein product is CASNPGLAGALNTGELFF.

This clonotype was detected only a few times. This rearrangement joins TRBV20-1 to TRBJ2-5; maybe TRBD2 (6 bases). The CDR3 is 15 residues long. The V gene lost 6 bases and the J gene lost 5 bases, with 22 bases spanning the gap. Germline V gives CDR1 DFQATT, CDR2 SNEGSKA (reference sequence). DNA for the CDR3: TGCAGTGCCGCTCGGGAGACCGCAGGACGCGAGACCCAGTACTTC. It translates to CSAARETAGRETQYF.

The V and J genes are TRBV20-1 and TRBJ1-3, with D unclear. The CDR3 consists of 15 residues. CDR1 and CDR2 (germline): DFQATT, SNEGSKA (reference sequence). V was shortened by 0 bases and J by 2 bases, with 11 bases between the two germline ends. The CDR3 is CSAREPESAGNTIYF. The CDR3 DNA is TGCAGTGCTAGAGAGCCGGAAAGCGCTGGAAACACCATATATTTT.

In its sample, this clonotype was seen many times. The rearrangement uses TRBV12-3 or TRBV12-4 and TRBJ1-2; perhaps TRBD1 as D (5 bases). The CDR3 sequence is 15 residues long. V was pared by 2 bases and J by 4 bases, with 14 bases between. The CDR3 spells CASSLRRGKSYGYTF. CDR3 bases: TGTGCCAGCAGTTTACGTCGGGGCAAAAGCTATGGCTACACCTTC.

This chain joins TRBV9 and TRBJ2-7; TRBD1 aligns across 7 bases. V lost 2 bases, J lost 3 bases, and 5 bases stayed unmatched. Per germline, CDR1 SGDLS and CDR2 YYNGEE. This CDR3 has 14 residues. The DNA for the CDR3 is TGTGCCAGCAGCGTCGACAGGGTGGGCTACGAGCAGTACTTC. Amino acid sequence: CASSVDRVGYEQYF. The full variable domain, rest sourced from reference TRBV9 and TRBJ2-7, is DSGVTQTPKHLITATGQRVTLRCSPRSGDLSVYWYQQSLDQGLQFLIQYYNGEERAKGNILERFSAQQFPDLHSELNLSSLELGDSALYFCASSVDRVGYEQYFGPGTRLTVT.

The V gene is TRBV20-1, the J gene TRBJ1-5; the match to TRBD1 covers 12 bases. In germline, CDR1 is DFQATT, CDR2 SNEGSKA (reference sequence). V lost 3 bases, J lost 0 bases, and 9 bases stayed unmatched. The CDR3 is 18 amino acids. The CDR3 nucleotides read TGCAGTGCTAGGTCCCCGGGACAGGGGGCGTATAGCAATCAGCCCCAGCATTTT. The encoded protein is CSARSPGQGAYSNQPQHF.